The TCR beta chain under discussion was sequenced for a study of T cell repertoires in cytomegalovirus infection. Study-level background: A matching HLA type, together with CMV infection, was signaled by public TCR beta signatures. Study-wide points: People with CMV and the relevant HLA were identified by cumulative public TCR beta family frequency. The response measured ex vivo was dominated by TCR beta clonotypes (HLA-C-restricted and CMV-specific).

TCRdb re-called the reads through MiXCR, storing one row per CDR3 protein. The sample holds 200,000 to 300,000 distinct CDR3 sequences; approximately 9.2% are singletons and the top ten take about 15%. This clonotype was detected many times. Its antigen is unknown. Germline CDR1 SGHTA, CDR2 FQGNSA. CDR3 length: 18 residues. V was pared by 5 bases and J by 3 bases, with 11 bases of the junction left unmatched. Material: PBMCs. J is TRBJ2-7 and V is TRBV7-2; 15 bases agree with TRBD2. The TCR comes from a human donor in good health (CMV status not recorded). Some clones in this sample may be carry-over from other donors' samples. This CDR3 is CASSPRGLAGGPNYEQYF. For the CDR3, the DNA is TGTGCCAGCAGCCCCCGGGGACTAGCGGGAGGCCCTAACTACGAGCAGTACTTC.